This T cell receptor beta chain was recorded in a study of patients and donors after allogeneic stem cell transplantation. One entry per CDR3 protein results from TCRdb running MiXCR on the RT-PCR reads. The sample lists roughly 940,000 distinct CDR3 sequences, approximately 18% occurring once. The CDR3 runs to 12 residues. The germline V and J ends were trimmed by 2 bases and 6 bases, with 7 bases remaining between them. CDR1 SNHLY and CDR2 FYNNEI come from the germline V gene. The TCR originated in a human donor who was either an allogeneic HSCT recipient or a stem cell or donor lymphocyte infusion donor (not recorded which). It is not recorded whose cells these are; they may come from a transplant donor. Specimen: blood, either unsorted or a sorted T cell fraction (not recorded which). The chain carries TRBV2 and TRBJ2-5; D ambiguous. In DNA form, the CDR3 reads TGTGCCAGCAGTGAAAGGTTAAAGACCCAGTACTTC. Residues: CASSERLKTQYF.